The sequence of this T cell receptor (beta chain) was determined in a study of shared clonotypes between healthy human individuals. About the research overall: Aged 18 to 49, the donors were two women and a few men. General study results and limits: At large depth, rarefaction still showed sorted-subset sequencing to be incomplete. Blood was the only sampled material, and tissue repertoires likely differ.

Worth noting for this clone: Antigen unknown.

Trimming left V 5 bases short and J 5 bases short, with 15 bases between. The CDR3 loop spans 15 amino acids. Looked up from germline, CDR1 is MDHEN and CDR2 is SYDVKM. TCRdb's copy holds only in-frame clones and misses some; the assay was immunoSEQ multiplex PCR. Altogether around 1.6 million clones are present, 95% to 99% being singletons, with the ten largest covering approximately 0.44%. Sequenced material: naive CD4+ T cells sorted from blood. Subset in this sample: CD45RA+ positively selected. The chain joins TRBV28 to TRBJ1-4; a weak D match, TRBD1 (6 bases). This TCR came from a man aged 25 to 40 in good health. The CDR3 DNA is TGTGCCAGCAGTCCCAGGGGCAGCAAGAATGAAAAACTGTTTTTT. This encodes CASSPRGSKNEKLFF.